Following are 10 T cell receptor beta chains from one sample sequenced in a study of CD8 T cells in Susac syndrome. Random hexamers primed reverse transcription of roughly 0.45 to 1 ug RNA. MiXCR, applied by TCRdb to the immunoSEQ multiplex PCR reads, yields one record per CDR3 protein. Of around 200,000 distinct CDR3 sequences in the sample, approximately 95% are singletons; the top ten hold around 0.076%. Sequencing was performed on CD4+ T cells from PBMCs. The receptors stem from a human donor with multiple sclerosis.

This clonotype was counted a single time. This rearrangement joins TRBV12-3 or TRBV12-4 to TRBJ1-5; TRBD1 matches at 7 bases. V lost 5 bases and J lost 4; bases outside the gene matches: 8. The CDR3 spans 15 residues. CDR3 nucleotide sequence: TGTGCCAGCAGTGAACAGGGGCCCAATAATCAGCCCCAGCATTTT. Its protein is CASSEQGPNNQPQHF.

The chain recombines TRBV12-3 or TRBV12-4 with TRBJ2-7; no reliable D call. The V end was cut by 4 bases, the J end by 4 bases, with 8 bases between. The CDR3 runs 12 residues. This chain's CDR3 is CASSSGPYEQYV. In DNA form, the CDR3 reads TGTGCCAGCAGTTCTGGCCCATACGAGCAGTACGTC.

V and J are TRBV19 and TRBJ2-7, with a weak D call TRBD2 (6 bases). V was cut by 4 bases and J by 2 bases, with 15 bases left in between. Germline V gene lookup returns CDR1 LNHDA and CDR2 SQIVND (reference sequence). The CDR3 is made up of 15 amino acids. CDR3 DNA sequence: TGTGCCAGTAGTAGGCGGGGAGACGGCGCCTACGAGCAGTACTTC. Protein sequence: CASSRRGDGAYEQYF.

Here the CDR3 reads CASSGAPLAYEQYF. CDR3 nucleotide sequence: TGTGCCAGCAGTGGGGCCCCCCTGGCCTACGAGCAGTACTTC. The rearrangement links TRBV25-1 to TRBJ2-7; D is unresolved. The CDR3 is 14 residues long. The V and J ends lost 4 bases and 2 bases respectively, with 12 bases between them. The germline CDR1 and CDR2 sequences are MGHDK and SYGVNS.

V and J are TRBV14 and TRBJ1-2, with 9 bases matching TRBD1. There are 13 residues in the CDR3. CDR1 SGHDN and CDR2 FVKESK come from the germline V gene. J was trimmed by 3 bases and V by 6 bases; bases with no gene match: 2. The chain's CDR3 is CASSTGGYYGYTF. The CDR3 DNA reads TGTGCCAGCAGTACAGGGGGCTACTATGGCTACACCTTC.

Written as DNA, the CDR3 is TGCAGCGTCCTAGCGGACAGGACTAGCTACGAGCAGTACTTC. Translation gives CSVLADRTSYEQYF. The rearrangement uses TRBV29-1 and TRBJ2-7; D is tentatively TRBD1 or TRBD2 (7 bases each). The V and J ends lost 6 bases and 3 bases respectively, with 18 bases between them. Looked up from germline, CDR1 is SQVTM and CDR2 is ANQGSEA. The CDR3 length is 14 residues.

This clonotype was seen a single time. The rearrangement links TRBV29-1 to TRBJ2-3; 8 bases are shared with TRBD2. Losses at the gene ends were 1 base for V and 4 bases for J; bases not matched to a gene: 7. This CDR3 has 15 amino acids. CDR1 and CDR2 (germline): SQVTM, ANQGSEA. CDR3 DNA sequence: TGCAGCGTTGAAGGCATGCGGGGGGCCTCAGATACGCAGTATTTT. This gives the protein CSVEGMRGASDTQYF.

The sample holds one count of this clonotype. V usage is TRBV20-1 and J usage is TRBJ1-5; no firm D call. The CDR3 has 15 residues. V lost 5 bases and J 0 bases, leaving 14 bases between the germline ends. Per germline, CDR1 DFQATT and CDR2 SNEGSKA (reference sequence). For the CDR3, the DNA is TGCAGTGCTCAAGGCCTCCGAGATAGCAATCAGCCCCAGCATTTT. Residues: CSAQGLRDSNQPQHF.

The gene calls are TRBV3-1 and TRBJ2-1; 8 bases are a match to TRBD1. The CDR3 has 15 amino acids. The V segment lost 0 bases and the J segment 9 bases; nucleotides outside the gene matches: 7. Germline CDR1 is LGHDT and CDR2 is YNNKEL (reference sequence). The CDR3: CASSQDSTGVSEQFF. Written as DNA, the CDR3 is TGTGCCAGCAGCCAAGATTCGACAGGGGTTAGTGAGCAGTTCTTC.

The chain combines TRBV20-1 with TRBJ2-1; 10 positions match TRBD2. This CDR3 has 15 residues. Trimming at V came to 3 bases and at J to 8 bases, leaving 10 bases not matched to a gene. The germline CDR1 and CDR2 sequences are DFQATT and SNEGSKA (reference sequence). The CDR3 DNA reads TGCAGTGCTAGCCTCACTAGCGGGGTACCCTATGAGCAGTTCTTC. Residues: CSASLTSGVPYEQFF.